These 27 T cell receptor beta chains were all obtained from the same sample, sequenced in a study of regulatory T cells in long-lasting Graves disease. To make TCR beta libraries, researchers used iRepertoire HTBI primers and Arm-PCR of CDR3 regions. Each CDR3 protein gets one entry after TCRdb re-called the multiplex PCR reads with MiXCR. The data show 350,000 to 400,000 distinct CDR3 sequences, with roughly 16% seen just once and 22% held by the top ten. The time point here: newly diagnosed GD, antithyroid drugs for less than 3 months. With RNA extracted from PBMCs as input, the TCR library was made. Source: peripheral blood mononuclear cells (PBMCs), taken at new diagnosis, from a patient treated with antithyroid drugs. The receptors originated from a female donor with Graves disease.

About this clonotype itself: Since a far larger clone is one base different, this is likely a read error. The chain recombines TRBV6-4 with TRBJ1-1; D is possibly TRBD1 (6 bases). This CDR3 has 16 residues. Germline V gene sequence: CDR1 MRHNA, CDR2 SNTAGT. V was clipped by 5 bases and J by 1 base, with 17 bases between them. The CDR3 DNA follows: TGTGCCAGCAGTTACCGGAGGGGGGCTAGGAACACTGAAGCTTTCTTT. Its translation is CASSYRRGARNTEAFF.

This clonotype was picked up one time. This chain joins TRBV6-1 and TRBJ2-3; D not resolved. The CDR3 runs to 15 residues. The ends were cut back, 1 base at V and 4 bases at J, with 12 bases in the middle. The germline V gene encodes CDR1 MNHNS and CDR2 SASEGT. The CDR3 nucleotides read TGTGCCAGCAGTGAAGGGGGTGGTCATGCAGATACGCAGTATTTT. Its protein product is CASSEGGGHADTQYF.

This clonotype has at least ten counts. The V call is TRBV15, the J call TRBJ2-5, with 7 bases identical to TRBD2. Germline values: CDR1 LNHNV, CDR2 YYDKDF (reference sequence). This CDR3 comprises 14 residues. V shed 0 bases, J shed 13 bases, and the junction held 11 bases outside the gene matches. CDR3 region: CATSRDYIGRERYF. CDR3 DNA sequence: TGTGCCACCAGCAGAGACTATATTGGGCGGGAGCGGTACTTC.

This clonotype was recorded at least ten times. The gene calls are TRBV7-3 and TRBJ2-2, with D perhaps matching TRBD1 (6 bases). Germline CDR1 reads SGHTA; CDR2 reads FQGTGA. The CDR3 sequence is 16 residues long. With 5 bases removed from V and 5 bases from J, the gap between germline ends came to 18 bases. CDR3 nucleotide sequence: TGTGCCAGCAGCCCAAGGTTACAGGGAGATACCGGGGAGCTGTTTTTT. It yields the protein CASSPRLQGDTGELFF.

V and J are TRBV6-1 and TRBJ1-5; D remains ambiguous. This CDR3 is 15 amino acids long. Germline V lookup: CDR1 MNHNS, CDR2 SASEGT. V was clipped by 4 bases and J by 2 bases, with 12 bases between them. The CDR3 loop reads CASSARKTGNQPQHF. In nucleotides, the CDR3 is TGTGCCAGCAGTGCCCGGAAAACCGGCAATCAGCCCCAGCATTTT.

This clonotype appeared many times. The chain combines TRBV10-1 with TRBJ1-1; TRBD1 might be the D (5 bases). The CDR3 totals 13 residues. The ends were cut back, 0 bases at V and 8 bases at J, with 10 bases in the middle. CDR1 and CDR2 from the germline V gene are WNHNN and SYGVQD (reference sequence). The CDR3: CASSESRGGEAFF. CDR3 bases: TGCGCCAGCAGTGAGTCGAGGGGAGGCGAAGCTTTCTTT.

This clonotype turned up a few times. The V and J genes are TRBV5-1 and TRBJ2-1; D possibly corresponds to TRBD1 (6 bases). Looked up from germline, CDR1 is SGHRS and CDR2 is YFSETQ. The CDR3 contains 16 residues. Trimming cost V 4 bases and J 0 bases, with 14 bases left between them. The CDR3 protein is CASSPRDTSSYNEQFF. CDR3 sequence (DNA): TGCGCCAGCAGCCCCCGGGACACAAGCTCCTACAATGAGCAGTTCTTC.

This clonotype was seen ten or more times. The chain carries TRBV29-1 and TRBJ2-7; the D gene could be TRBD1 or TRBD2 (5 bases each). Germline V CDR1 and CDR2: SQVTM, ANQGSEA. This CDR3 region has 12 residues. Deletions cut 6 bases from V and 1 base from J, with 10 bases between. CDR3 protein: CSVEGKSYEQYF. The CDR3 DNA is TGCAGCGTAGAGGGGAAATCCTACGAGCAGTACTTC.

The sample holds many counts of this clonotype. The V gene is TRBV7-2, the J gene TRBJ2-3, with D perhaps matching TRBD1 (6 bases). The germline gives CDR1 SGHTA, CDR2 FQGNSA. The CDR3 is 16 residues long. Trimming removed 1 base from V and 4 bases from J, with 15 bases in between. The CDR3 here is CASSLGLLAGADTQYF. DNA of the CDR3: TGTGCCAGCAGCTTAGGCTTATTGGCAGGGGCAGATACGCAGTATTTT.

This clonotype was counted only a few times. V gene TRBV4-1 combines with J gene TRBJ2-1; possibly TRBD1 or TRBD2 for D (6 bases each). V dropped 1 base and J dropped 7 bases, with 11 bases sitting between them. This CDR3 contains 14 residues. Per the germline V gene, CDR1 is MGHRA and CDR2 is YSYEKL. In DNA, the CDR3 is TGCGCCAGCAGCCAAGGTACGGGGGCAAATGAGCAGTTCTTC. Its protein product is CASSQGTGANEQFF.

This clonotype occurred a few times. Just one base apart from a much larger clone, this may be a read error. V is TRBV20-1 and J is TRBJ1-5; tentative D call: TRBD1 (6 bases). Germline V gene lookup returns CDR1 DFQATT and CDR2 SNEGSKA (reference sequence). The CDR3 consists of 15 residues. CDR3 bases: TGCAGTGCTCACGGCGGCAGGGGTCACAATCACCCCCAGCATTTT. This encodes CSAHGGRGHNHPQHF.

CDR3 DNA sequence: TGCAGCGTTGAAGATCAATCCGGGGGAGGTGGCTACACCTTC. It translates to CSVEDQSGGGGYTF. V gene TRBV29-1 combines with J gene TRBJ1-2, with a weak D call TRBD1 (5 bases). Trimming took off 0 bases at V and 7 bases at J, with 15 bases between the two ends. CDR3 length equals 14 residues. CDR1 is SQVTM, CDR2 ANQGSEA, per germline.

In its sample, this clonotype was seen many times. The V call is TRBV29-1, the J call TRBJ1-5, with 7 bases fitting TRBD1. The CDR3 is made up of 12 amino acids. V lost 7 bases, J lost 4 bases, and 4 bases stayed unmatched. The germline V gene has CDR1 SQVTM and CDR2 ANQGSEA. The CDR3 is CSATGENQPQHF. CDR3 sequence (DNA): TGCAGCGCCACAGGGGAGAATCAGCCCCAGCATTTT.

The J gene is TRBJ2-5, the V gene TRBV19; D remains unclear. The V end was cut by 5 bases, the J end by 5 bases, with 15 bases between. The length of the CDR3 is 14 residues. Germline V gene data show CDR1 as LNHDA and CDR2 as SQIVND (reference sequence). The CDR3 here is CASSPRAGRETQYF. DNA for the CDR3: TGTGCCAGTAGTCCCCGGGCAGGACGGGAGACCCAGTACTTC.

This clonotype was counted only a few times. The V and J genes are TRBV5-1 and TRBJ1-2, with TRBD1 as a possible D gene (6 bases). Trimming took 0 bases from V and 4 from J, leaving 16 bases between them. Germline-derived CDR1 and CDR2 are SGHRS and YFSETQ. CDR3 length equals 16 residues. CDR3 region: CASSLGIRDRSYGYTF. The CDR3 DNA is TGCGCCAGCAGCTTGGGGATAAGAGACAGGAGCTATGGCTACACCTTC.

In its sample, this clonotype was seen a few times. With a much larger clone just one base away, this may be a read error. Given the absence of the conserved phenylalanine or tryptophan at the CDR3 end, a read error is likely. The rearrangement uses TRBV2 and TRBJ2-2, with a tentative D call TRBD2 (6 bases). The CDR3 spans 13 residues. The germline V and J ends were trimmed by 6 bases and 1 base, with 6 bases remaining between them. The germline CDR1 and CDR2 sequences are SNHLY and FYNNEI. DNA of the CDR3: TGTGCCAGCAGGGGAGGGAACACCGGGGAGCTGTTTCTT. Translating it yields CASRGGNTGELFL.

This clonotype was recorded at least ten times. The genes are TRBV11-2 and TRBJ2-7; 10 positions match TRBD1. Looked up from germline, CDR1 is SGHAT and CDR2 is FQNNGV. The V segment lost 2 bases and the J segment 7 bases; nucleotides outside the gene matches: 11. The CDR3 runs 16 residues. The CDR3 spells CASSLQLPGQGFEQYF. DNA of the CDR3: TGTGCCAGCAGCTTACAACTCCCGGGACAGGGGTTTGAGCAGTACTTC.

There are many counts of this clonotype. The gene calls are TRBV28 and TRBJ1-1; D gene ambiguous. Germline CDR1 MDHEN, CDR2 SYDVKM. The CDR3 has 14 residues. Trimming removed 7 bases at V and 1 base at J, with 13 bases between. Here the CDR3 reads CASISVRRNTEAFF. The CDR3 nucleotides are TGTGCCAGCATTTCGGTCCGGAGGAACACTGAAGCTTTCTTT. Looking up the rest from reference TRBV28 and TRBJ1-1 gives the full variable domain: DVKVTQSSRYLVKRTGEKVFLECVQDMDHENMFWYRQDPGLGLRLIYFSYDVKMKEKGDIPEGYSVSREKKERFSLILESASTNQTSMYLCASISVRRNTEAFFGQGTRLTVV.

This clonotype was recorded at least ten times. The V call is TRBV19, the J call TRBJ1-5, with no clear D. This CDR3 has 18 amino acids. Germline V gives CDR1 LNHDA, CDR2 SQIVND (reference sequence). Deletions cut 0 bases from V and 2 bases from J, with 17 bases between. The CDR3 protein is CASSIDLSKGVGNQPQHF. The CDR3 coding sequence is TGTGCCAGTAGTATAGATCTATCTAAGGGAGTTGGCAATCAGCCCCAGCATTTT.

This clonotype appeared a few times. A much larger clone differs by one base, so this may be a read error. This chain connects TRBV5-1 to TRBJ1-5, with 12 bases aligning to TRBD1. The germline CDR1 and CDR2 sequences are SGHRS and YFSETQ. The CDR3 extends over 18 amino acids. The CDR3 DNA follows: TGCGCCAGCAGCTTGGCCGGGACAGGGGGCAGGGGCAATCAGCCCGAGCATTTT. Translation: CASSLAGTGGRGNQPEHF.

This clonotype was detected ten times or more. This chain joins TRBV18 and TRBJ2-7; D remains ambiguous. The CDR3 is 13 residues long. Germline V gene data show CDR1 as KGHSH and CDR2 as LQKENI. The V and J ends lost 4 bases and 4 bases respectively, with 11 bases between them. The CDR3 sequence is CASSLTWLYEQYF. CDR3 nucleotide sequence: TGTGCCAGCTCACTCACGTGGTTGTACGAGCAGTACTTC.

On this clonotype: At one end, the junction sequence differs from germline, possibly due to a read error. This rearrangement joins TRBV11-2 to TRBJ2-7, with 8 bases matching TRBD2. This CDR3 comprises 14 residues. Germline V lookup: CDR1 SGHAT, CDR2 FQNNGV. CDR3 DNA sequence: TGCGCCAGCAGCTTCCGGGAGGGCCCCTACGAGCAGTACTTC. This gives the protein CASSFREGPYEQYF.

This clonotype was detected a few times. The chain links TRBV7-9 to TRBJ1-2; 9 bases are a match to TRBD1. Per germline, CDR1 SEHNR and CDR2 FQNEAQ (reference sequence). CDR3 length equals 17 residues. V was pared by 2 bases and J by 4 bases, with 11 bases of the junction left unmatched. As DNA, the CDR3 is TGTGCCAGCAGCTTATTACAGGGGGCATGGAGGGTCTATGGCTACACCTTC. Translation gives CASSLLQGAWRVYGYTF.

This clonotype was counted a few times. The chain recombines TRBV27 with TRBJ1-6; 9 bases match TRBD1. J lost 0 bases, V lost 6 bases, and 3 bases had no gene match. The germline V gene has CDR1 MNHEY and CDR2 SMNVEV (reference sequence). This CDR3 region has 16 residues. The CDR3 DNA follows: TGTGCCAGCAGCGGACAGGGGAGCTCCTATAATTCACCCCTCCACTTT. Protein sequence: CASSGQGSSYNSPLHF.

This clonotype was seen more than once but under ten times. DNA for the CDR3: TGTGCCAGCGGTGGACTAGCGGGAGTAGGAAACACCGGGGAGCTGTTTTTT. Translation: CASGGLAGVGNTGELFF. This chain connects TRBV6-1 to TRBJ2-2, with 13 bases identical to TRBD2. CDR1 is MNHNS and CDR2 is SASEGT in the germline V gene. The CDR3 totals 17 residues. V trimming: 8 bases; J trimming: 2 bases; junction bases outside the gene matches: 8.

This clonotype was observed many times. This chain connects TRBV12-3 or TRBV12-4 to TRBJ2-5; 8 nucleotides agree with TRBD2. There are 15 residues in the CDR3. Germline trimming cut 3 bases from V and 1 base from J; bases unmatched to any gene: 4. CDR3 protein: CASSLNGGAQETQYF. The CDR3 DNA reads TGTGCCAGCAGTTTGAACGGGGGGGCCCAAGAGACCCAGTACTTC.

V and J are TRBV11-2 and TRBJ2-2; the D gene is possibly TRBD2 (5 bases). CDR3 length equals 13 residues. V lost 8 bases to trimming and J lost 6 bases, with 13 bases between them. The germline V gene encodes CDR1 SGHAT and CDR2 FQNNGV. The CDR3 nucleotides read TGTGCCAGCTCCCTCGGGGTGGCCGGGGAGCTGTTTTTT. Translated: CASSLGVAGELFF.